What follows are 31 T cell receptor beta chains derived from one specimen sequenced in a study of cytomegalovirus exposure and HLA in healthy donors. Method: immunoSEQ multiplex PCR; TCRdb's copy keeps in-frame clones and lacks some. This sample yields about 160,000 clones, of which about 95% are seen a single time; approximately 1% belongs to the top ten. The material sequenced was PBMCs. The source of these receptors is a young woman in good health and CMV-seronegative.

This clone was found once. This chain joins TRBV25-1 and TRBJ2-1; the D is unclear. The CDR3 consists of 14 residues. Looked up from germline, CDR1 is MGHDK and CDR2 is SYGVNS. With 1 base removed from V and 6 bases from J, the gap between germline ends came to 10 bases. CDR3 sequence reads: CASSESLQINEQFF. In nucleotides, the CDR3 is TGTGCCAGCAGTGAATCATTGCAGATCAATGAGCAGTTCTTC. Drawing the rest from reference TRBV25-1 and TRBJ2-1, the complete variable domain is EADIYQTPRYLVIGTGKKITLECSQTMGHDKMYWYQQDPGMELHLIHYSYGVNSTEKGDLSSESTVSRIRTEHFPLTLESARPSHTSQYLCASSESLQINEQFFGPGTRLTVL.

The V and J genes are TRBV2 and TRBJ2-2; TRBD2 might be the D (7 bases). CDR1 is SNHLY and CDR2 is FYNNEI in the germline V gene. V gave up 3 bases and J gave up 0 bases, with 11 bases separating them. This CDR3 has 16 amino acids. Here the CDR3 reads CASSEGGPSNTGELFF. The CDR3 region has the DNA TGTGCCAGCAGTGAGGGGGGGCCGTCGAACACCGGGGAGCTGTTTTTT.

The rearrangement links TRBV7-2 to TRBJ2-1; D possibly corresponds to TRBD1 (6 bases). Germline CDR1 is SGHTA and CDR2 is FQGNSA. This CDR3 contains 13 residues. V was cut by 4 bases and J by 4 bases, with 8 bases left in between. This CDR3 reads CASSYDRYNEQFF. CDR3 sequence (DNA): TGTGCCAGCAGCTATGACAGGTACAATGAGCAGTTCTTC.

The J gene is TRBJ1-2, the V gene TRBV5-4, with 7 bases identical to TRBD1. Germline V CDR1 and CDR2: SGHNT, YYREEE (reference sequence). The CDR3 runs to 15 residues. The J segment lost 2 bases and the V segment lost 0 bases, leaving 4 bases of the junction unmatched. Written as DNA, the CDR3 is TGTGCCAGCAGCTTGGAGGCAGGGGGGAACTATGGCTACACCTTC. Translated, it gives CASSLEAGGNYGYTF.

The chain has TRBV27 and TRBJ1-3, with 9 bases fitting TRBD1. From germline, CDR1 is MNHEY and CDR2 SMNVEV (reference sequence). The CDR3 length is 15 residues. V shed 4 bases and J 4 bases; nucleotides not matched to a gene: 5. DNA of the CDR3: TGTGCCAGCAGTTCTCACAGGGGGCGAGGAAACACCATATATTTT. Translation: CASSSHRGRGNTIYF.

This chain links TRBV7-2 with TRBJ1-2; D not certain. Trimming took off 5 bases at V and 2 bases at J, with 12 bases between the two ends. CDR3 length equals 14 residues. Germline values: CDR1 SGHTA, CDR2 FQGNSA. In DNA, the CDR3 is TGTGCCAGCAGCCGAACGGGTAGCAACTATGGCTACACCTTC. As protein: CASSRTGSNYGYTF.

The chain employs TRBV7-2 and TRBJ2-7; TRBD2 matches 14 bases. This CDR3 is 18 amino acids long. CDR1 is SGHTA, CDR2 FQGNSA, per germline. The J segment lost 0 bases and the V segment lost 4 bases, leaving 8 bases of the junction unmatched. For the CDR3, the DNA is TGTGCCAGCAGCTCCCCGACTAGCGGGGGGGAATTCTCCTACGAGCAGTACTTC. It encodes CASSSPTSGGEFSYEQYF.

V usage is TRBV4-1 and J usage is TRBJ1-1, with D tentatively TRBD1 (5 bases). Germline values: CDR1 MGHRA, CDR2 YSYEKL. Trimming took 0 bases from V and 1 from J, leaving 12 bases between them. This CDR3 has 16 residues. The chain's CDR3 is CASSQDGGGGNTEAFF. In DNA, the CDR3 is TGCGCCAGCAGCCAAGATGGCGGGGGTGGGAACACTGAAGCTTTCTTT.

This chain links TRBV27 with TRBJ1-1, with 9 bases lining up with TRBD1. Germline CDR1 reads MNHEY; CDR2 reads SMNVEV (reference sequence). V dropped 4 bases and J dropped 0; count of bases not matched to a gene: 3. CDR3 length: 15 residues. The CDR3 loop is CASSSQGAMNTEAFF. The CDR3 coding sequence is TGTGCCAGCAGTTCACAGGGGGCGATGAACACTGAAGCTTTCTTT.

The V call is TRBV18, the J call TRBJ2-1; 12 positions agree with TRBD2. Germline CDR1 and CDR2: KGHSH and LQKENI. CDR3 size: 16 residues. V trimming: 4 bases; J trimming: 9 bases; junction bases outside the gene matches: 10. The CDR3 is CASSLPSGGAYGEQFF. CDR3 bases: TGTGCCAGCTCACTGCCTAGCGGGGGGGCCTACGGTGAGCAGTTCTTC.

The V gene is TRBV6-4, the J gene TRBJ1-6; 9 bases match TRBD1. CDR1 MRHNA and CDR2 SNTAGT come from the germline V gene. This CDR3 is built from 17 residues. V lost 6 bases to trimming and J lost 3 bases; unmatched junction nucleotides: 9. CDR3 protein: CASRGLQGALYNSPLHF. The CDR3 nucleotides are TGTGCCAGCAGGGGACTACAGGGGGCACTCTATAATTCACCCCTCCACTTT.

The V and J genes are TRBV6-1 and TRBJ1-1; the D gene is possibly TRBD1 (6 bases). The CDR3 spans 13 residues. Trimming stripped 6 bases from V and 3 bases from J, with 11 bases between. Germline CDR1 is MNHNS and CDR2 is SASEGT. CDR3 coding DNA: TGTGCCAGCAGCCACAGGGTGCACACTGAAGCTTTCTTT. Its translation: CASSHRVHTEAFF.

The chain has TRBV6-1 and TRBJ1-2; D possibly corresponds to TRBD1 (6 bases). Trimming took off 7 bases at V and 0 bases at J, with 12 bases between the two ends. CDR1 and CDR2 (germline): MNHNS, SASEGT. The CDR3 contains 14 residues. CDR3 protein: CASTPAGANYGYTF. CDR3 in DNA: TGTGCCAGCACCCCCGCAGGGGCTAACTATGGCTACACCTTC.

The chain employs TRBV6-5 and TRBJ1-2; TRBD1 agrees at 9 bases. V trimming: 4 bases; J trimming: 4 bases; junction bases outside the gene matches: 10. Germline CDR1 MNHEY, CDR2 SVGAGI. This CDR3 has 16 amino acids. The CDR3 DNA sequence: TGTGCCAGCAGTTGGCGGCCCGGACAGGGGCCCTATGGCTACACCTTC. Its translation: CASSWRPGQGPYGYTF.

The chain couples TRBV15 to TRBJ2-7; TRBD1 is a possible D gene (5 bases). Germline values: CDR1 LNHNV, CDR2 YYDKDF (reference sequence). V was pared by 0 bases and J by 0 bases, with 9 bases between. The CDR3 consists of 15 residues. The CDR3 bases are TGTGCCACCAGCAGAGACAGGGCAACCTCCTACGAGCAGTACTTC. Amino acids: CATSRDRATSYEQYF.

The chain employs TRBV4-1 and TRBJ1-1; 10 bases are shared with TRBD1. Trimming took 3 bases from V and 5 from J; bases not matched to a gene: 3. The CDR3 runs 14 residues. The germline V gene encodes CDR1 MGHRA and CDR2 YSYEKL. The CDR3 DNA reads as TGCGCCAGCAGCCAGACAGGGGGCGGAACTGAAGCTTTCTTT. Translated: CASSQTGGGTEAFF.

This chain uses TRBV27 with TRBJ1-5; the D gene is possibly TRBD1 (6 bases). Germline CDR1 reads MNHEY; CDR2 reads SMNVEV (reference sequence). The CDR3 is made up of 18 amino acids. V lost 3 bases and J 3 bases, leaving 21 bases between the germline ends. The CDR3 protein is CASSFLPRGGVDNQPQHF. CDR3 sequence (DNA): TGTGCCAGCAGTTTTCTCCCCAGGGGCGGAGTAGACAATCAGCCCCAGCATTTT.

The rearrangement uses TRBV19 and TRBJ1-2; D remains ambiguous. The CDR3 is 11 amino acids. Germline-derived CDR1 and CDR2 are LNHDA and SQIVND (reference sequence). V was cut by 11 bases and J by 4 bases, with 11 bases left in between. CDR3 sequence: CAVGVGYGYTF. DNA for the CDR3: TGTGCCGTCGGGGTTGGCTATGGCTACACCTTC.

This sequence joins TRBV4-2 and TRBJ1-6, with D perhaps TRBD1 (5 bases). The CDR3 totals 17 residues. The V end lost 0 bases, the J end lost 6 bases, and 15 bases lay between the germline ends. Germline V gene sequence: CDR1 LGHNA, CDR2 YNFKEQ. This chain's CDR3 is CASSQEGGGGVNSPLHF. In DNA, the CDR3 is TGTGCCAGCAGCCAAGAAGGCGGTGGGGGGGTTAATTCACCCCTCCACTTT.

V is TRBV6-1 and J is TRBJ2-1; the D gene is possibly TRBD1 (5 bases). CDR3 length: 13 amino acids. CDR1 is MNHNS, CDR2 SASEGT, per germline. Trimming left V 6 bases short and J 5 bases short, with 11 bases between. Here the CDR3 DNA reads TGTGCCAGCAGGCTCGGACACGACAATGAGCAGTTCTTC. Its translation: CASRLGHDNEQFF.

In DNA, the CDR3 is TGTGCCAGCAGCGCATCCAGGGTTTTAGATACGCAGTATTTT. Translating gives CASSASRVLDTQYF. The chain combines TRBV9 with TRBJ2-3; a possible D gene is TRBD1 (5 bases). Germline V gives CDR1 SGDLS, CDR2 YYNGEE. Trimming took off 3 bases at V and 5 bases at J, with 13 bases between the two ends. This CDR3 spans 14 amino acids.

This rearrangement joins TRBV27 to TRBJ2-7; D remains unclear. CDR1 is MNHEY, CDR2 SMNVEV, per germline (reference sequence). The CDR3 has 15 residues. V lost 1 base to trimming and J lost 3 bases, with 13 bases between them. The CDR3 loop is CASSLWFRGSYEQYF. The CDR3 coding sequence is TGTGCCAGCAGTTTATGGTTTCGAGGTAGCTACGAGCAGTACTTC.

V gene TRBV9 combines with J gene TRBJ2-2; TRBD2 is a possible D gene (7 bases). Trimming cost V 4 bases and J 7 bases, with 20 bases left between them. CDR1 SGDLS and CDR2 YYNGEE come from the germline V gene. This CDR3 is 16 amino acids long. CDR3 loop: CASSTQTGGDGGELFF. The CDR3 DNA is TGTGCCAGCAGCACCCAGACGGGGGGCGACGGCGGGGAGCTGTTTTTT.

The gene calls are TRBV6-5 and TRBJ1-1, with D tentatively TRBD1 (6 bases). CDR1 MNHEY and CDR2 SVGAGI come from the germline V gene. The CDR3 runs 15 residues. V was clipped by 6 bases and J by 1 base, with 15 bases between them. The CDR3 coding sequence is TGTGCCAGCAGGCCCCCCGGGACAAAGAACACTGAAGCTTTCTTT. Its protein product is CASRPPGTKNTEAFF.

This clone was recorded only once. The J gene is TRBJ1-3, the V gene TRBV5-4; TRBD1 matches at 7 bases. Germline assignment: CDR1 SGHNT and CDR2 YYREEE (reference sequence). V gave up 5 bases and J gave up 4 bases; unmatched junction bases: 9. The CDR3 totals 15 residues. The CDR3 sequence: CASSPDRVQGNTIYF. CDR3 DNA: TGTGCCAGCAGTCCTGACAGGGTGCAGGGAAACACCATATATTTT.

The chain has TRBV5-1 and TRBJ2-1; 15 bases align to TRBD2. The V and J ends lost 4 bases and 0 bases, in that order; junction bases with no gene match: 8. Germline V lookup: CDR1 SGHRS, CDR2 YFSETQ. The length of the CDR3 is 19 residues. The CDR3 here is CASSAGLAGGGSSYNEQFF. The CDR3 region has the DNA TGCGCCAGCAGCGCGGGACTAGCGGGGGGTGGGAGCTCCTACAATGAGCAGTTCTTC.

The rearrangement joins TRBV27 to TRBJ2-3, with D uncertain. The CDR3 loop spans 15 amino acids. The germline gives CDR1 MNHEY, CDR2 SMNVEV (reference sequence). Deletions cut 6 bases from V and 6 bases from J, with 19 bases between. For the CDR3, the DNA is TGTGCCAGCAGACATAATGCCCCCTCATCCGATACGCAGTATTTT. It is translated as CASRHNAPSSDTQYF.

This chain uses TRBV4-3 with TRBJ2-5; TRBD1 matches 7 bases. The CDR3 runs 14 residues. After removal of 3 bases from V and 1 base from J, the junction contained 2 bases not matched to a gene. Germline CDR1 is LGHNA and CDR2 is YSLEER. For the CDR3, the DNA is TGCGCCAGCAGCCAGAGGGACAGCCAAGAGACCCAGTACTTC. Protein product: CASSQRDSQETQYF.

The V call is TRBV11-2, the J call TRBJ1-6; 9 nucleotides align to TRBD1. The trim removed 8 bases at V and 5 bases at J, leaving 7 bases unmatched. The CDR3 runs to 15 residues. Germline CDR1 SGHAT, CDR2 FQNNGV. The CDR3 bases are TGTGCCAGCTCCCCGACAGGGGGGAATAATTCACCCCTCCACTTT. This gives the protein CASSPTGGNNSPLHF. The whole variable domain, filled in from reference TRBV11-2 and TRBJ1-6, reads EAGVAQSPRYKIIEKRQSVAFWCNPISGHATLYWYQQILGQGPKLLIQFQNNGVVDDSQLPKDRFSAERLKGVDSTLKIQPAKLEDSAVYLCASSPTGGNNSPLHFGNGTRLTVT.

This sequence joins TRBV19 and TRBJ2-7, with D perhaps TRBD1 (9 bases). V lost 3 bases to trimming and J lost 4 bases, with 19 bases between them. This CDR3 has 16 amino acids. Germline V gives CDR1 LNHDA, CDR2 SQIVND (reference sequence). Here the CDR3 DNA reads TGTGCCAGTAGTATCGGGAGGGGGACAGGGCCATACGAGCAGTACTTC. This encodes CASSIGRGTGPYEQYF.

The V gene is TRBV15, the J gene TRBJ1-5; no firm D call. This CDR3 has 16 residues. Trimming removed 6 bases from V and 3 bases from J, with 18 bases in between. CDR1 is LNHNV, CDR2 YYDKDF, per germline (reference sequence). CDR3 DNA: TGTGCCACCAGTGTCAGCGGAAGAATCCCCAATCAGCCCCAGCATTTT. Translating it yields CATSVSGRIPNQPQHF.